The rows below give T cell receptor beta chains drawn from one sample of a study of cytomegalovirus exposure and HLA in healthy donors. Sequencing used immunoSEQ multiplex PCR; TCRdb keeps in-frame clones, though not all of them. The sample has 200,000 to 250,000 clones, roughly 87% seen once. The material sequenced was PBMCs. Receptors originate from a woman aged 40-49 years in good health and CMV-seropositive. Each CDR3 is given with its conserved first and last residue. The D gene is left open where the match is weak. Some rows mark clone size as missing; the rest say once, few, many or name a class of expanded clone.

V: TRBV19; J: TRBJ1-1; size: few; D: -; DNA: TGTGCCAGTAGTCGGCGGGGGGGATTGAACACTGAAGCTTTCTTT; CDR3: CASSRRGGLNTEAFF
V: TRBV5-8; J: TRBJ2-7; size: -; D: TRBD1; DNA: TGTGCCAGCAGCCTTGCTTACCTTACAGGGGTGGGTTACGAGCAGTACTTC; CDR3: CASSLAYLTGVGYEQYF
V: TRBV12-5; J: TRBJ1-5; size: -; D: -; DNA: TGTGCTAGTGGTTTCGACAGTTACAATCAGCCCCAGCATTTT; CDR3: CASGFDSYNQPQHF
V: TRBV2; J: TRBJ1-3; size: -; D: -; DNA: TGTGCCAGCAGCGACGGGGTTGCCTCCGGAAACACCATATATTTT; CDR3: CASSDGVASGNTIYF
V: TRBV11-3; J: TRBJ1-5; size: -; D: -; DNA: TGTGCCAGCAGCTACGACAGAAATCAGCCCCAGCATTTT; CDR3: CASSYDRNQPQHF
V: TRBV19; J: TRBJ2-7; size: -; D: TRBD1; DNA: TGTGCCAGTAGTATTCGACAGGGGGCGTTTTACGAGCAGTACTTC; CDR3: CASSIRQGAFYEQYF
V: TRBV19; J: TRBJ1-1; size: -; D: -; DNA: TGTGCCAGTAGTATAGAAGGTAAAGAGCGCACTGAAGCTTTCTTT; CDR3: CASSIEGKERTEAFF
V: TRBV5-4; J: TRBJ2-1; size: -; D: TRBD1; DNA: TGTGCCAGCAGCTCCGGACAGGGGAGCTCCTACAATGAGCAGTTCTTC; CDR3: CASSSGQGSSYNEQFF
V: TRBV10-3; J: TRBJ1-5; size: once; D: -; DNA: TGTGCCATCAGTGGATCAGGGGAGGGGGTCCAGCATTTT; CDR3: CAISGSGEGVQHF
V: TRBV5-1; J: TRBJ1-1; size: -; D: -; DNA: TGCGCCAGCAGCTTAACGAGGAACACTGAAGCTTTCTTT; CDR3: CASSLTRNTEAFF
V: TRBV7-2; J: TRBJ2-7; size: -; D: TRBD1; DNA: TGTGCCAGCAGCCCCCGGACAGGGGAAGGAGGCGAGCAGTACTTC; CDR3: CASSPRTGEGGEQYF
V: TRBV30; J: TRBJ1-3; size: once; D: -; DNA: TGTGCCTGGAGTGCCGGGGGAAACACCATATATTTT; CDR3: CAWSAGGNTIYF
V: TRBV2; J: TRBJ1-1; size: -; D: -; DNA: TGTGCCAGCAGTGAAGAGGGGTACACTGAAGCTTTCTTT; CDR3: CASSEEGYTEAFF
V: TRBV5-8; J: TRBJ2-7; size: -; D: -; DNA: TGTGCCAGCAGCCCTCAGGGCTCCTACGAGCAGTACTTC; CDR3: CASSPQGSYEQYF
V: TRBV30; J: TRBJ1-1; size: -; D: -; DNA: TGTGCCTGGAGTAGAGCGAACACTGAAGCTTTCTTT; CDR3: CAWSRANTEAFF
V: TRBV10-1; J: TRBJ2-7; size: -; D: -; DNA: TGCGCCAGCAGTGAGGTTCACGGAGGCACCTACGAGCAGTACTTC; CDR3: CASSEVHGGTYEQYF
V: TRBV9; J: TRBJ2-1; size: -; D: -; DNA: TGTGCCAGCAGCGCCAGGGCGGGGTCCTACAATGAGCAGTTCTTC; CDR3: CASSARAGSYNEQFF
V: TRBV7-9; J: TRBJ2-7; size: -; D: -; DNA: TGTGCCAGCAGCTTAAAAGGCCAGGCCTACGAGCAGTACTTC; CDR3: CASSLKGQAYEQYF
V: TRBV30; J: TRBJ2-7; size: -; D: TRBD1; DNA: TGTGCCTGGAGGGTCGCGGGACAGGGGCTTTACGAGCAGTACTTC; CDR3: CAWRVAGQGLYEQYF
V: TRBV27; J: TRBJ1-2; size: once; D: -; DNA: TGTGCCAGCAGTTTAAACGGGGGTCTACGCCTCTATGGCTACACCTTC; CDR3: CASSLNGGLRLYGYTF
V: TRBV2; J: TRBJ2-1; size: -; D: TRBD2; DNA: TGTGCCAGCAGTGAAGCGCCTAGCGGGGGCCTCGGATTCCAGTTCTTC; CDR3: CASSEAPSGGLGFQFF
V: TRBV7-2; J: TRBJ2-7; size: few; D: -; DNA: TGTGCCAGCAGCTTATCCCCGGGCGGGGCCTACGAGCAGTACTTC; CDR3: CASSLSPGGAYEQYF
V: TRBV19; J: TRBJ1-4; size: -; D: TRBD1; DNA: TGTGCCACCGCTACAGGGGGCAGGAGTGAAAAACTGTTTTTT; CDR3: CATATGGRSEKLFF
V: TRBV5-4; J: TRBJ2-2; size: -; D: TRBD1; DNA: TGTGCCAGCAGAACAACAGGGGGCCCCGGGGAGCTGTTTTTT; CDR3: CASRTTGGPGELFF
V: TRBV21-1; J: TRBJ2-6; size: -; D: -; DNA: TGTGCCAGCAGCAAATACAGGGGGCCTGGGGCCAACGTCCTGACTTTC; CDR3: CASSKYRGPGANVLTF
V: TRBV12-5; J: TRBJ1-1; size: -; D: -; DNA: TGTGCTAGTGGGAACAGGGTCGGGAACACTGAAGCTTTCTTT; CDR3: CASGNRVGNTEAFF
V: TRBV30; J: TRBJ1-5; size: -; D: -; DNA: TGTGCCTGGAGTGGCAACAGGGGCAATCAGCCCCAGCATTTT; CDR3: CAWSGNRGNQPQHF
V: TRBV30; J: TRBJ2-3; size: once; D: TRBD2; DNA: TGTGCCTGGAGTGGGCTAGCGGGGGGAACAGATACGCAGTATTTT; CDR3: CAWSGLAGGTDTQYF
V: TRBV27; J: TRBJ2-1; size: -; D: TRBD2; DNA: TGTGCCAGCAGTTTATCAGCGGGAGGGAGATTTGAGCAGTTCTTC; CDR3: CASSLSAGGRFEQFF
V: TRBV4-1; J: TRBJ1-2; size: -; D: TRBD1; DNA: TGCGCCAGCAGCCAAGCTGGACAGGCCTTATTCTATGGCTACACCTTC; CDR3: CASSQAGQALFYGYTF
V: TRBV6-6; J: TRBJ1-2; size: -; D: TRBD1; DNA: TGTGCCAGCTCGGGACAGGGAGTGGGTGGCTACACCTTC; CDR3: CASSGQGVGGYTF
V: TRBV6-5; J: TRBJ2-7; size: once; D: TRBD2; DNA: TGTGCCAGCACCAACTGGGGGACTAGCGGGAGAGAGCAGTACTTC; CDR3: CASTNWGTSGREQYF
V: TRBV5-4; J: TRBJ2-7; size: -; D: -; DNA: TGTGCCAGCAGTCCCTACAGGGCTCCCTACGAGCAGTACTTC; CDR3: CASSPYRAPYEQYF